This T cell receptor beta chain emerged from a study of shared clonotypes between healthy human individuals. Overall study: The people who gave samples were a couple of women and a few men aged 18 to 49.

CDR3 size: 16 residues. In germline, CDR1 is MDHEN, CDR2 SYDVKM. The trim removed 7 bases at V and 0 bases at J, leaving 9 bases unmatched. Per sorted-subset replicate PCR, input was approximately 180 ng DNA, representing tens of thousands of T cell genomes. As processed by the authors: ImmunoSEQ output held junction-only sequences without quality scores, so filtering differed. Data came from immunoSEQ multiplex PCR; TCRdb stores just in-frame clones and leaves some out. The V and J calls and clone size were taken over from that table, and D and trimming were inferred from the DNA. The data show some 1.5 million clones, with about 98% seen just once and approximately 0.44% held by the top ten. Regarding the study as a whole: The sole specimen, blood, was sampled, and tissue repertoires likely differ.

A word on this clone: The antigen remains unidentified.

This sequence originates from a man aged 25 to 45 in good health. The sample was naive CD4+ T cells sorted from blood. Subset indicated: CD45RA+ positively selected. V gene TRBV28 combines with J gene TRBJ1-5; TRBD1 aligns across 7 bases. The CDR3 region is CASIGTEPFSNQPQHF. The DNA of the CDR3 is TGTGCCAGCATAGGGACAGAGCCTTTTAGCAATCAGCCCCAGCATTTT. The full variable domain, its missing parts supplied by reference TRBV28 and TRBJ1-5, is DVKVTQSSRYLVKRTGEKVFLECVQDMDHENMFWYRQDPGLGLRLIYFSYDVKMKEKGDIPEGYSVSREKKERFSLILESASTNQTSMYLCASIGTEPFSNQPQHFGDGTRLSIL.